This passage covers 25 T cell receptor beta chains from one sample sequenced in a study of blood T cell repertoires in COVID-19. Measured with immunoSEQ multiplex PCR; TCRdb has only the in-frame clones, and not every one. The sample holds about 180,000 clones, over 70% seen once. The source material was PBMCs or T cells enriched from blood (not recorded which). The origin of the receptors is a woman aged 40 to 49 with acute COVID-19.

This sequence joins TRBV10-3 and TRBJ2-3, with 12 bases that match TRBD1. V shed 6 bases and J 5 bases; nucleotides not matched to a gene: 6. The germline CDR1 and CDR2 sequences are ENHRY and SYGVKD. This CDR3 has 15 amino acids. The CDR3 reads CAISRGQGAVDTQYF. The CDR3 coding sequence is TGTGCCATCAGCAGGGGACAGGGGGCCGTAGATACGCAGTATTTT.

This clone has just a few counts. The rearrangement joins TRBV4-1 to TRBJ2-6, with TRBD2 as a possible D gene (7 bases). Germline lookup yields CDR1 MGHRA and CDR2 YSYEKL. The CDR3 has 19 amino acids. Trimming removed 4 bases at V and 0 bases at J, with 19 bases between. The CDR3 DNA follows: TGCGCCAGCAGCCGCGTCATAGGGGGGGCTCTCTCTGGGGCCAACGTCCTGACTTTC. It specifies CASSRVIGGALSGANVLTF.

The CDR3 here is CASSPGTGVNNSPLHF. CDR3 coding DNA: TGTGCCAGCTCACCGGGAACAGGTGTTAATAATTCACCCCTCCACTTT. The V and J genes are TRBV18 and TRBJ1-6; a weak D match, TRBD1 (5 bases). V was cut by 3 bases and J by 5 bases, with 14 bases left in between. The germline CDR1 and CDR2 sequences are KGHSH and LQKENI. This CDR3 is 16 amino acids long.

The chain uses TRBV10-3 and TRBJ2-1; 7 positions match TRBD2. The CDR3 is 14 residues long. Germline V gene lookup returns CDR1 ENHRY and CDR2 SYGVKD. Trimming removed 7 bases from V and 0 bases from J; junction bases left unmatched: 3. CDR3 protein: CAIMGGSSYNEQFF. DNA for the CDR3: TGTGCCATCATGGGCGGGAGCTCCTACAATGAGCAGTTCTTC.

The chain has TRBV2 and TRBJ2-2; weak D call: TRBD2 (7 bases). From germline, CDR1 is SNHLY and CDR2 FYNNEI. The CDR3 loop spans 15 amino acids. V lost 7 bases to trimming and J lost 9 bases, with 21 bases between them. The CDR3 nucleotides are TGTGCCAGCACCGACTACGCGGGGGCCAGTAGGGAGCTGTTTTTT. This gives the protein CASTDYAGASRELFF.

This chain uses TRBV5-1 with TRBJ2-3; 13 positions agree with TRBD2. Germline CDR1 is SGHRS and CDR2 is YFSETQ. V was pared by 4 bases and J by 4 bases, with 15 bases of the junction left unmatched. The CDR3 has 19 residues. CDR3 sequence reads: CASSRPGTSGTSRPDTQYF. The CDR3, as DNA: TGCGCCAGCAGCCGACCCGGGACTAGCGGGACTTCGAGGCCAGATACGCAGTATTTT. Full variable domain (missing parts from reference TRBV5-1 and TRBJ2-3): KAGVTQTPRYLIKTRGQQVTLSCSPISGHRSVSWYQQTPGQGLQFLFEYFSETQRNKGNFPGRFSGRQFSNSRSEMNVSTLELGDSALYLCASSRPGTSGTSRPDTQYFGPGTRLTVL.

The chain links TRBV21-1 to TRBJ1-3; the table's D call, TRBD1, was not checked against the DNA. TRBV21-1 is reported as a pseudogene. The CDR3 length is 17 residues. The CDR3 is CASIQDRASASGNTIYF. As DNA, the CDR3 is TGTGCCAGCATCCAAGACAGGGCGTCTGCCTCTGGAAACACCATATATTTT.

The chain recombines TRBV9 with TRBJ2-2; perhaps TRBD2 as D (5 bases). The germline gives CDR1 SGDLS, CDR2 YYNGEE. Trimming shortened V by 0 bases and J by 3 bases, and 12 bases separated the two germline ends. The CDR3 is 16 residues long. As DNA, the CDR3 is TGTGCCAGCAGCGTAGGAGGGCAGCAATACACCGGGGAGCTGTTTTTT. It yields the protein CASSVGGQQYTGELFF.

The chain combines TRBV6-5 with TRBJ2-1, with 8 bases aligning to TRBD2. Germline values: CDR1 MNHEY, CDR2 SVGAGI. The CDR3 has 13 residues. V shed 8 bases, J shed 5 bases, and the junction held 5 bases outside the gene matches. The CDR3 DNA follows: TGTGCCAGCCGACTAGCGCCCAACAATGAGCAGTTCTTC. This codes for CASRLAPNNEQFF.

The chain links TRBV19 to TRBJ2-1; the D gene is possibly TRBD1 (5 bases). V was cut by 5 bases and J by 7 bases, with 15 bases left in between. The CDR3 runs to 14 residues. CDR1 is LNHDA, CDR2 SQIVND, per germline (reference sequence). The CDR3 nucleotides are TGTGCCAGTAGTCAGGGCCCAGGGCGGAATGAGCAGTTCTTC. As protein: CASSQGPGRNEQFF.

This clone turned up a few times. The rearrangement uses TRBV3-1 (or the pseudogene TRBV3-2) and TRBJ1-6; 7 nucleotides align to TRBD1. There are 15 residues in the CDR3. With V trimmed by 3 bases and J by 7 bases, 6 bases remained unmatched. CDR1 is LGHDT, CDR2 YNNKEL, per germline (reference sequence). CDR3 residues: CASSHPQGQNSPLHF. CDR3 in DNA: TGTGCCAGCAGCCACCCACAGGGGCAGAATTCACCCCTCCACTTT.

The V call is TRBV6-4, the J call TRBJ1-1; D remains unclear. V was trimmed by 7 bases and J by 2 bases, leaving 20 bases between them. CDR1 and CDR2 (germline): MRHNA, SNTAGT. The CDR3 runs 16 residues. Here the CDR3 DNA reads TGTGCCAGCAAAGAATATTTCGGAGACCTTAACACTGAAGCTTTCTTT. Its translation is CASKEYFGDLNTEAFF.

The rearrangement uses TRBV15 and TRBJ2-6; D may be TRBD2 (5 bases). The CDR3 is 16 residues long. The ends were cut back, 3 bases at V and 0 bases at J, with 9 bases in the middle. The germline V gene has CDR1 LNHNV and CDR2 YYDKDF (reference sequence). CDR3 nucleotides: TGTGCCACCAGCAGTGTCCGGGGCTCTGGGGCCAACGTCCTGACTTTC. Protein product: CATSSVRGSGANVLTF.

Concerning this clone itself: At one end, the junction sequence differs from germline, possibly due to a read error. This chain joins TRBV11-2 and TRBJ2-1, with 11 positions matching TRBD2. Per germline, CDR1 SGHAT and CDR2 FQNNGV. CDR3 length equals 15 residues. The CDR3 bases are TGTGCCAGCAGCTGGCGTATAGCGGGAGGGGGTTTTTTAGTCTTC. Encoded protein: CASSWRIAGGGFLVF.

V usage is TRBV5-1 and J usage is TRBJ1-5, with 7 bases identical to TRBD1. V lost 4 bases to trimming and J lost 4 bases; unmatched junction nucleotides: 5. CDR1 is SGHRS, CDR2 YFSETQ, per germline. This CDR3 comprises 14 residues. CDR3 bases: TGCGCCAGCAGCCAGGGGGACGGTAATCAGCCCCAGCATTTT. It specifies CASSQGDGNQPQHF. Complete variable domain (other parts from reference TRBV5-1 and TRBJ1-5): KAGVTQTPRYLIKTRGQQVTLSCSPISGHRSVSWYQQTPGQGLQFLFEYFSETQRNKGNFPGRFSGRQFSNSRSEMNVSTLELGDSALYLCASSQGDGNQPQHFGDGTRLSIL.

The chain combines TRBV6-5 with TRBJ1-1; D ambiguous. V was trimmed by 2 bases and J by 1 base, leaving 8 bases between them. Germline CDR1 is MNHEY and CDR2 is SVGAGI. The CDR3 contains 14 residues. The CDR3 spells CASSYDGQNTEAFF. CDR3 DNA sequence: TGTGCCAGCAGTTACGATGGGCAGAACACTGAAGCTTTCTTT.

The chain has TRBV30 and TRBJ1-1, with D unresolved. In germline, CDR1 is GTSNPN, CDR2 SVGIG (reference sequence). CDR3 length: 12 residues. Trimming took off 6 bases at V and 4 bases at J, with 12 bases between the two ends. DNA of the CDR3: TGTGCCTGCCCGTTGACGGGCACTGAAGCTTTCTTT. Residues: CACPLTGTEAFF.

The gene calls are TRBV5-1 and TRBJ1-1; 9 nucleotides align to TRBD1. Germline V CDR1 and CDR2: SGHRS, YFSETQ. Trimming removed 3 bases from V and 2 bases from J; junction bases left unmatched: 5. The CDR3 is made up of 15 amino acids. For the CDR3, the DNA is TGCGCCAGCAGCTCCCGGACAGGGGCCAACACTGAAGCTTTCTTT. This gives the protein CASSSRTGANTEAFF.

The V gene is TRBV11-3, the J gene TRBJ2-1; 9 nucleotides align to TRBD2. The CDR3 length is 15 residues. In germline, CDR1 is SGHNT, CDR2 YENEEA. The V and J ends lost 1 base and 7 bases, in that order; junction bases with no gene match: 5. The CDR3 DNA is TGTGCCAGCAGCTTAGGGACTAGCGCCCTAAATGAGCAGTTCTTC. Translation gives CASSLGTSALNEQFF.

The V gene is TRBV9, the J gene TRBJ1-2; 7 bases align to TRBD1. Germline CDR1 SGDLS, CDR2 YYNGEE. V lost 3 bases to trimming and J lost 5 bases; unmatched junction nucleotides: 4. The CDR3 has 13 residues. The CDR3 loop is CASSAAQGYGYTF. The CDR3 nucleotides read TGTGCCAGCAGCGCGGCACAGGGGTATGGCTACACCTTC.

The chain combines TRBV6-1 with TRBJ2-7, with 10 bases aligning to TRBD2. V dropped 2 bases and J dropped 6; count of bases not matched to a gene: 7. This CDR3 comprises 15 residues. Germline-derived CDR1 and CDR2 are MNHNS and SASEGT. The chain's CDR3 is CASSEPGLARREQYF. The DNA of the CDR3 is TGTGCCAGCAGTGAACCGGGACTAGCGCGTCGCGAGCAGTACTTC.

This clone appeared once. The gene calls are TRBV25-1 and TRBJ2-2; D gene unclear. This CDR3 comprises 14 residues. CDR1 is MGHDK and CDR2 is SYGVNS in the germline V gene. Trimming pared 4 bases from V and 4 bases from J, leaving 10 bases between. The CDR3 loop reads CASSVSRPTGELFF. CDR3 bases: TGTGCCAGCAGTGTTTCGCGCCCCACCGGGGAGCTGTTTTTT.

The chain's CDR3 is CASSTGTKLEAFF. CDR3 in DNA: TGTGCCAGCAGCACGGGGACTAAACTTGAAGCTTTCTTT. This chain connects TRBV7-2 to TRBJ1-1, with D perhaps TRBD1 (5 bases). CDR1 and CDR2 from the germline V gene are SGHTA and FQGNSA. The CDR3 loop spans 13 amino acids. V lost 5 bases to trimming and J lost 7 bases, with 14 bases between them.

This sequence joins TRBV29-1 and TRBJ1-6; D call uncertain. The length of the CDR3 is 13 residues. The V gene's germline CDR1 is SQVTM and CDR2 ANQGSEA. Trimming took off 4 bases at V and 9 bases at J, with 13 bases between the two ends. In DNA, the CDR3 is TGCAGCGTTGCGGAGGTGGCCTCTTCACCCCTCCACTTT. Protein sequence: CSVAEVASSPLHF.

The rearrangement joins TRBV9 to TRBJ2-2, with unresolved D. Germline V gene sequence: CDR1 SGDLS, CDR2 YYNGEE. V was clipped by 0 bases and J by 6 bases, with 15 bases between them. The CDR3 length is 16 residues. CDR3 coding DNA: TGTGCCAGCAGCGTAGGGGCAGGTGTGGGTTCCGGGGAGCTGTTTTTT. It encodes CASSVGAGVGSGELFF.